The 20 T cell receptor beta chains listed next were all sequenced from one sample in a study of identical twins. TCRdb itself ran the 5' RACE reads through MiXCR, one entry per CDR3 protein. The sample consists of 350,000 to 500,000 distinct CDR3 sequences, around a sixth of them appearing once. The sample was naive T cells sorted from blood. These receptors were collected from a man between 45 and 60 years old in good health.

This clonotype has a count of ten or more. The J gene is TRBJ2-7, the V gene TRBV12-3 or TRBV12-4, with D possibly TRBD2 on 5 matching bases. The CDR3 runs 13 residues. Trimming stripped 3 bases from V and 6 bases from J, with 12 bases between. The DNA of the CDR3 is TGTGCCAGCAGTTTCGTCGGTCGGGGCGAGCAGTACTTC. It specifies CASSFVGRGEQYF.

At least ten counts were recorded for this clonotype. V usage is TRBV6-6 and J usage is TRBJ1-1; a weak D match, TRBD1 (5 bases). V shed 6 bases and J shed 7 bases, with 12 bases lying between them. Germline CDR1 is MNHNY and CDR2 is SVGAGI (reference sequence). The CDR3 is 12 residues long. CDR3 sequence: CASRSGRNEAFF. In DNA, the CDR3 is TGTGCCAGCAGATCAGGGAGAAATGAAGCTTTCTTT.

The J gene is TRBJ1-1, the V gene TRBV2; D gene ambiguous. Looked up from germline, CDR1 is SNHLY and CDR2 is FYNNEI. The CDR3 is 14 residues long. V was pared by 4 bases and J by 5 bases, with 14 bases between. This chain's CDR3 is CASSGWGWETEAFF. In nucleotides, the CDR3 is TGTGCCAGCAGTGGGTGGGGATGGGAAACTGAAGCTTTCTTT.

The rearrangement links TRBV5-1 to TRBJ2-7; D is ambiguous. This CDR3 region has 16 residues. Trimming removed 3 bases at V and 1 base at J, with 17 bases between. CDR1 SGHRS and CDR2 YFSETQ come from the germline V gene. CDR3 in DNA: TGCGCCAGCAGCTGGGTCGGGCCAGACACTTCCTACGAGCAGTACTTC. This gives the protein CASSWVGPDTSYEQYF.

Concerning this clonotype: Germline is not matched at one junction end, which may reflect a read error. The chain is built from TRBV28 and TRBJ2-7; D tentatively fits TRBD1 or TRBD2 (5 bases each). The CDR3 loop spans 21 amino acids. In germline, CDR1 is MDHEN, CDR2 SYDVKM. The CDR3 coding sequence is TGTGCCAGCAGGACACCCTATATAGTACCGACAGAGCGGATGTCCTCCTACGGGCAGTATTTC. Its translation is CASRTPYIVPTERMSSYGQYF. Together with reference TRBV28 and TRBJ2-7, the CDR3 gives the full variable domain: DVKVTQSSRYLVKRTGEKVFLECVQDMDHENMFWYRQDPGLGLRLIYFSYDVKMKEKGDIPEGYSVSREKKERFSLILESASTNQTSMYLCASRTPYIVPTERMSSYGQYFGPGTRLTVT.

This clonotype was detected a few times. The chain combines TRBV6-1 with TRBJ1-1; D possibly corresponds to TRBD1 (6 bases). This CDR3 comprises 13 residues. V was trimmed by 6 bases and J by 8 bases, leaving 16 bases between them. The V gene's germline CDR1 is MNHNS and CDR2 SASEGT. The CDR3 is CASSLQGRSEAFF. DNA of the CDR3: TGTGCCAGCAGCCTACAGGGAAGAAGCGAAGCTTTCTTT.

The rearrangement uses TRBV20-1 and TRBJ2-1, with no clear D. The DNA end lines up better with TRBJ2-7; the J call may be wrong. The CDR3 is made up of 11 amino acids. Germline CDR1 is DFQATT and CDR2 is SNEGSKA (reference sequence). CDR3 sequence reads: CSARDLNEQYF. The CDR3 coding sequence is TGCAGTGCTAGAGATCTTAATGAGCAGTACTTC.

The chain uses TRBV24-1 and TRBJ2-2, with 8 bases matching TRBD1. Unmatched junction bases numbered 5, after V lost 4 bases and J lost 5 bases. Germline V gives CDR1 KGHDR, CDR2 SFDVKD. The CDR3 sequence is 15 residues long. CDR3 coding DNA: TGTGCCACCAGTGACCGTGGACAGGGAACCGGGGAGCTGTTTTTT. It encodes CATSDRGQGTGELFF.

Only a few counts were recorded for this clonotype. Written as DNA, the CDR3 is TGTGCCAGCAGCCTTTCGACAGTTTCCTACGAGCAGTACTTC. It encodes CASSLSTVSYEQYF. The rearrangement uses TRBV7-2 and TRBJ2-7; the D gene is possibly TRBD1 (5 bases). V lost 5 bases and J lost 1, with 12 bases in between. The germline V gene has CDR1 SGHTA and CDR2 FQGNSA. The length of the CDR3 is 14 residues. The whole variable domain, remainder taken from reference TRBV7-2 and TRBJ2-7, is GAGVSQSPSNKVTEKGKDVELRCDPISGHTALYWYRQSLGQGLEFLIYFQGNSAPDKSGLPSDRFSAERTGGSVSTLTIQRTQQEDSAVYLCASSLSTVSYEQYFGPGTRLTVT.

This clonotype was observed at least ten times. This sequence joins TRBV6-5 and TRBJ2-7; D is undetermined. The CDR3 loop spans 12 amino acids. V lost 9 bases and J lost 2, with 11 bases in between. From germline, CDR1 is MNHEY and CDR2 SVGAGI. The CDR3 sequence is CASWGTAYEQYF. CDR3 nucleotides: TGTGCCAGTTGGGGTACAGCCTACGAGCAGTACTTC.

This clonotype occurred many times. This chain connects TRBV15 to TRBJ2-3, with no clear D. Germline values: CDR1 LNHNV, CDR2 YYDKDF (reference sequence). The CDR3 extends over 13 amino acids. The V end was cut by 0 bases, the J end by 2 bases, with 3 bases between. CDR3 DNA sequence: TGTGCCACCAGCAGAGATTACACAGATACGCAGTATTTT. This encodes CATSRDYTDTQYF.

This clonotype has only a few counts. The chain recombines TRBV6-5 with TRBJ2-3; D may be TRBD2 (5 bases). The CDR3 has 17 amino acids. Trimming removed 0 bases from V and 0 bases from J, with 13 bases in between. In germline, CDR1 is MNHEY, CDR2 SVGAGI. CDR3 bases: TGTGCCAGCAGTTACTCCGAGCGGATATTTAGCACAGATACGCAGTATTTT. It encodes CASSYSERIFSTDTQYF.

The chain uses TRBV20-1 and TRBJ2-3; tentatively, D is TRBD2 (6 bases). The CDR3 extends over 14 amino acids. Germline V CDR1 and CDR2: DFQATT, SNEGSKA (reference sequence). Trimming took 2 bases from V and 4 from J, leaving 13 bases between them. The CDR3 nucleotides are TGCAGTGCTAGACTAGGCGGGGTGGCAGATACGCAGTATTTT. Translated: CSARLGGVADTQYF.

This rearrangement joins TRBV27 to TRBJ2-1; D possibly corresponds to TRBD2 (6 bases). CDR1 is MNHEY and CDR2 is SMNVEV in the germline V gene (reference sequence). V shed 8 bases and J shed 2 bases, with 13 bases lying between them. This CDR3 has 14 amino acids. In DNA form, the CDR3 reads TGTGCCAGCGGCCTCCCGGGGGCCTACAATGAGCAGTTCTTC. Translation gives CASGLPGAYNEQFF.

Comment on this clonotype: A much bigger clone sits one base away, suggesting this may be a read error. The chain couples TRBV7-9 to TRBJ1-4, with D perhaps matching TRBD1 (5 bases). The germline gives CDR1 SEHNR, CDR2 FQNEAQ (reference sequence). The CDR3 extends over 15 amino acids. The CDR3 nucleotides read TGTGCCAGCGGCTTAGATGCAGGGCTAAATGAAAAACTGTTTTTT. It specifies CASGLDAGLNEKLFF.

The sample holds many counts of this clonotype. The chain recombines TRBV7-9 with TRBJ2-1; 13 nucleotides align to TRBD2. From germline, CDR1 is SEHNR and CDR2 FQNEAQ (reference sequence). This CDR3 comprises 15 residues. V lost 5 bases, J lost 9 bases, and 7 bases stayed unmatched. CDR3: CASSLGLAGEVEQFF. The CDR3, as DNA: TGTGCCAGCAGCCTAGGACTAGCGGGAGAGGTTGAGCAGTTCTTC.

In this sample, this clonotype turned up many times. The rearrangement joins TRBV28 to TRBJ2-3; tentatively, D is TRBD2 (6 bases). This CDR3 contains 14 residues. The germline gives CDR1 MDHEN, CDR2 SYDVKM. Between the trimmed V and J ends, which lost 2 bases and 5 bases, there was a span of 11 bases. The CDR3 protein is CASSLGQGLDTQYF. CDR3 coding DNA: TGTGCCAGCAGTTTAGGGCAGGGACTAGATACGCAGTATTTT. Complete variable domain (other parts from reference TRBV28 and TRBJ2-3): DVKVTQSSRYLVKRTGEKVFLECVQDMDHENMFWYRQDPGLGLRLIYFSYDVKMKEKGDIPEGYSVSREKKERFSLILESASTNQTSMYLCASSLGQGLDTQYFGPGTRLTVL.

This clonotype was seen repeatedly, ten times or more. The V and J genes are TRBV6-2 or TRBV6-3 and TRBJ2-5, with D possibly matching TRBD1 (6 bases). Per germline, CDR1 MNHEY and CDR2 SVGEGT. Trimming stripped 2 bases from V and 5 bases from J, with 12 bases between. The CDR3 totals 14 residues. The CDR3 region has the DNA TGTGCCAGCAGTTACAGCTGGGGGCGGGAGACCCAGTACTTC. This codes for CASSYSWGRETQYF.

The rearrangement uses TRBV12-3 or TRBV12-4 and TRBJ2-7; D is perhaps TRBD1 (6 bases). V shed 5 bases and J shed 2 bases, with 16 bases lying between them. The CDR3 is 15 amino acids. In DNA, the CDR3 is TGTGCCAGCAGTGAAGGGGGACCCTCCACCTACGAGCAGTACTTC. Its protein is CASSEGGPSTYEQYF.

This clonotype was found many times. The V gene is TRBV10-3, the J gene TRBJ2-1, with 14 bases matching TRBD2. The CDR3 sequence is 16 residues long. Germline V gene lookup returns CDR1 ENHRY and CDR2 SYGVKD. Germline trimming cut 5 bases from V and 2 bases from J; bases unmatched to any gene: 2. The CDR3: CAISPGLAGAYNEQFF. The CDR3 DNA sequence: TGTGCCATCAGTCCGGGACTAGCGGGGGCCTACAATGAGCAGTTCTTC.